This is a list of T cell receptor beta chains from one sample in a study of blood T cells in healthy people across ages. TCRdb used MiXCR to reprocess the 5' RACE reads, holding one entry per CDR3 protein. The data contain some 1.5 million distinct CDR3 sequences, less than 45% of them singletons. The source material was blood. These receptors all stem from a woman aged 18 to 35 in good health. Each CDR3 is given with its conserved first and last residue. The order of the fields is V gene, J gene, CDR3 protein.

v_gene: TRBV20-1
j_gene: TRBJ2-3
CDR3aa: CSAREDRGRLAQYF

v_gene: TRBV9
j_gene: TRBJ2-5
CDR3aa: CASSEDYGGSETQYF

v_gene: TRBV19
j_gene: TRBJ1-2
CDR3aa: CASSIAFPRGGGYTF

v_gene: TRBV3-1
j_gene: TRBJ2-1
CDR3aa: CASSQGRGAGYNEQFF

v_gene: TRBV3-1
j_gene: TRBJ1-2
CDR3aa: CASSRTEGSYTF

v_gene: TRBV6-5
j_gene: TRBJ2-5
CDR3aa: CASTMTSGSLETQYF

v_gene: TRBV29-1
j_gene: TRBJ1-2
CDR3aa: CSVEAHSVYGYTF

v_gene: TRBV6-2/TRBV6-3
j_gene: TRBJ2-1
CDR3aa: CASSSPGLARGQFF

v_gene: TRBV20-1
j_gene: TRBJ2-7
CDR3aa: CSARPSTGLLTYEQYF

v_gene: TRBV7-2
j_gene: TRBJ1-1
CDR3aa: CASSTTMNTEAFF

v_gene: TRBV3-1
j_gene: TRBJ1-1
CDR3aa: CASSQKGGRSEAFF

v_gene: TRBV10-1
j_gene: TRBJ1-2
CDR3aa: CASSAWGNYGYTF

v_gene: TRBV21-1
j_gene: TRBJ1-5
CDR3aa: CQQPGGPQHF

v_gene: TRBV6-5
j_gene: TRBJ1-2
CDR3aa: CASNMGAGYGYTF

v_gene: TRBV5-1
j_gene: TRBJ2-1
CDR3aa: CASSPNSGGASSYNEQFF

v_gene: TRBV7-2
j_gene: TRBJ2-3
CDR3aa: CASSLSGGRSQYF

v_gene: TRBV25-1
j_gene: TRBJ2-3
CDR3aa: CASREAGGPDTQYF

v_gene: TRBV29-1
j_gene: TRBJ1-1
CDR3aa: CSVVGTYSPTEAFF

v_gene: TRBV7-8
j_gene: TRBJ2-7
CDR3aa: CASSFPGGAAYEQYF

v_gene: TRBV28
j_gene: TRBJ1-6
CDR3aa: CVSSLSDRVLSPLHF

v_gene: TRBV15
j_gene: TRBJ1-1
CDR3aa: CATSRDRGANTEAFF

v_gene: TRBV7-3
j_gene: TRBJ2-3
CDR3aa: CASSLSAGYTDTQYF

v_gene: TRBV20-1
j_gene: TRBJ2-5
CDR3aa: CSASPTKETQYF

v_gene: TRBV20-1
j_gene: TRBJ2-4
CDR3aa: CSALNRVLAKNIQYF

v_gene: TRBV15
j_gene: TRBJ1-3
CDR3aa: CATSRVGALSGNTIYF

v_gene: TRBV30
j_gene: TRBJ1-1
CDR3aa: CAGNRANTEAFF

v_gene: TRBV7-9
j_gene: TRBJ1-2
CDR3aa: CASSQLTSVYGYTF

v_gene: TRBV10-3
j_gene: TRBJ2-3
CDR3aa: CAISSGDTDTQYF

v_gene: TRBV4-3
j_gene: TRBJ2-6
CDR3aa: CASSQVWTGDGANVLTF

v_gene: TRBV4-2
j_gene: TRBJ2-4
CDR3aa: CASRQEGTFYNEQYF

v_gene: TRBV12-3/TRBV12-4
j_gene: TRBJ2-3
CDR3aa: CASNPGLASDTQYF

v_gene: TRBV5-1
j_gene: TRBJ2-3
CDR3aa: CASSLVGQGADTQYF

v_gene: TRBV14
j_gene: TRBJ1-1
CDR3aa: CASSQGIWTEAFF

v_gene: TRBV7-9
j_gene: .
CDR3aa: CASSLGVFSDEQYF

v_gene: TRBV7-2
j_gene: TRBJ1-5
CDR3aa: CASSSDRGNQPQHF

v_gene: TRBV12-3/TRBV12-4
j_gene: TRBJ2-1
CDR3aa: CASSLSTGGGWNEQFF

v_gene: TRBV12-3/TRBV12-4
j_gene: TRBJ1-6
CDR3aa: CASRPDRGYNSPLHF

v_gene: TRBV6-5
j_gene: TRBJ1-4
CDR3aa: CASGQKGEKLFF

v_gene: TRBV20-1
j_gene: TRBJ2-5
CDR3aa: CSARDYRETQYF

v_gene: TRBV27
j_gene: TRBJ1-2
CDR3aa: CASSSKGTGNYGYTF

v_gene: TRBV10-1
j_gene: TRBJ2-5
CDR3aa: CASSALWECLPGGQETQYF

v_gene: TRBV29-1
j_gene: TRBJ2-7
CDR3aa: CSVPDPDSYEQYF

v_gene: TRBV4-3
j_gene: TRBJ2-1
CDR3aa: CASSQARTGVYNEQFF

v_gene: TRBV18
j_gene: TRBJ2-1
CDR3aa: CASSLEGTISYNEQFF

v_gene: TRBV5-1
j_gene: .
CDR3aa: CASSGGSDKNIQYF

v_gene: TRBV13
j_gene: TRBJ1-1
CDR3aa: CASSFDRALEAFF

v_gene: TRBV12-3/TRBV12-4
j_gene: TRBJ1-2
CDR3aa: CASRLDRVRGYTF

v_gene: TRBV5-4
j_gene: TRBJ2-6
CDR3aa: CASSLYEYNRDRLFSGANVLTF

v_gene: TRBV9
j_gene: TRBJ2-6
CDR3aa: CASSVDRGGSGANVLTF

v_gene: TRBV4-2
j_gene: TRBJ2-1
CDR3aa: CASSQEGFRDEQFF

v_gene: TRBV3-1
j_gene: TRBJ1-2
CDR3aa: CASSQERQGEYGYTF

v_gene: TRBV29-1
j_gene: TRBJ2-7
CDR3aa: CSVAPPGQSYEQYF

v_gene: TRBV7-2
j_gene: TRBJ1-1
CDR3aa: CASSFGSMNTEAFF